The clone carrying this T cell receptor beta chain was detected once. The V gene end was trimmed by 6 bases and the J gene end by 2 bases; junction bases not matched to a gene: 8. The CDR3 consists of 16 residues. Germline values: CDR1 LNHDA, CDR2 SQIVND (reference sequence). PCR primers comprised 60 Vbeta and 13 Jbeta primers. Data came from immunoSEQ multiplex PCR; TCRdb stores just in-frame clones and leaves some out. The sample records some 250,000 clones, 82% being singletons. The source of the sample is a study of cytomegalovirus exposure and HLA in healthy donors. The chain couples TRBV19 to TRBJ2-1, with 9 positions matching TRBD1. The sequenced sample consisted of PBMCs. This TCR was recovered from a woman aged 40-49 years in good health and CMV-seropositive. DNA of the CDR3: TGTGCCAGTAGCCATCCCGACAGGGGGACCTACAATGAGCAGTTCTTC. This encodes CASSHPDRGTYNEQFF.